The rows below give T cell receptor beta chains drawn from one sample of a study of T cell repertoires in cytomegalovirus infection. TCRdb reprocessed the reads via MiXCR and lists one record per CDR3 protein. This sample has 250,000 or so distinct CDR3 sequences; over 8% occur once, and the top ten carry approximately 16%. The sequenced sample was PBMCs. Receptor source: a human donor in good health (CMV status not recorded). Some clones in this sample may be carry-over from other donors' samples. Both conserved end residues are part of each CDR3. D genes are given only for firm matches. Expanded clones get a size class; other rows say once, few or many, or leave the size out.

>TRBV7-6|TRBJ1-4|many|-
TGTGCCAGCACCCTTACAGGGTCTCCTAATGAAAAACTGTTTTTT
CASTLTGSPNEKLFF
>TRBV29-1|TRBJ1-2|few|TRBD1
TGCAGCGTCCTCCCCCCGGGACAGGGGGCCGATGGCTACACCTTC
CSVLPPGQGADGYTF
>TRBV6-2/TRBV6-3|TRBJ1-6|-|-
TGTGCCAGCAGATCCCTACAAGGTTCACCCCTCCACTTT
CASRSLQGSPLHF
>TRBV25-1|TRBJ2-1|-|TRBD2
TGTGCCAGCGTCAGGGAGGGTCGTGGTGAGCAGTTCTTC
CASVREGRGEQFF
>TRBV28|TRBJ1-4|-|-
TGTGCCAGCTCCAAAAGGGGGGGAAGTGGAGAAAAACTGTTTTTT
CASSKRGGSGEKLFF
>TRBV28|TRBJ2-5|many|TRBD1
TGTGCCAGCACCAACCACGGACAGGGAGAGTCCCAGTACTTC
CASTNHGQGESQYF
>TRBV10-3|TRBJ1-5|many|-
TGTGCCATCAGTGACCGCTCTCGGAATCAGCCCCAGCATTTT
CAISDRSRNQPQHF
>TRBV7-2|TRBJ1-2|few|TRBD1
TGTGCCAGCAGCCAGGGACAGGAGGATAACTATGGCTACACCTTC
CASSQGQEDNYGYTF
>TRBV7-2|TRBJ2-5|many|-
TGTGCCAGCAGCTCACCAGGGGTGGAGACCCAGTACTTC
CASSSPGVETQYF
>TRBV7-3|TRBJ1-1|few|-
TGTGCCAGCAGCTTATTGGGAATGGGGAACACTGAAGCTTTCTTT
CASSLLGMGNTEAFF
>TRBV7-2|TRBJ2-2|few|-
TGTGCCAGCACTCGTACCAACACCGGGGAGCTGTTTTTT
CASTRTNTGELFF
>TRBV7-2|TRBJ1-1|many|TRBD1
TGTGCCAGCAGCTTAAAGCCGGAGGACAGGGGCGACTTGAACACTGAAGCTTTCTTT
CASSLKPEDRGDLNTEAFF
>TRBV7-2|TRBJ2-3|many|-
TGTGCCAGCAGCCCCTGGGCCACAGATACGCAGTATTTT
CASSPWATDTQYF
>TRBV7-2|TRBJ2-5|many|TRBD2
TGTGCCAGCAGCGCCACTAGCGGGGGGGCGGGTGAGACCCAGTACTTC
CASSATSGGAGETQYF
>TRBV7-8|TRBJ1-5|many|TRBD1
TGTGCCAGCAGCCTACGGACAGGGGCTACGAGGCAGCCCCAGCATTTT
CASSLRTGATRQPQHF
>TRBV6-1|TRBJ2-7|many|TRBD2
TGTGCCAGTGGGAGAGGGAGGGACCACGAGCAGTACTTC
CASGRGRDHEQYF
>TRBV7-2|TRBJ2-5|many|-
TGTGCCAGCAGCTTAGCCCATAGCGGACAAGAGACCCAGTACTTC
CASSLAHSGQETQYF
>TRBV6-6|TRBJ1-1|many|-
TGTGCCAGCATTCCCGACAAGAACACTGAAGCTTTCTTT
CASIPDKNTEAFF
>TRBV7-2|TRBJ1-4|-|-
TGTGCCAGCAGCTTAGGGGAGGGGCGGGTTGAAAAACTGTTTTTT
CASSLGEGRVEKLFF
>TRBV6-2/TRBV6-3|TRBJ1-2|many|-
TGTGCCAGCAGTTACAAGGGAGGAAGTAACTATGGCTACACCTTC
CASSYKGGSNYGYTF
>TRBV6-5|TRBJ1-4|few|-
TGTGCCAGCAGTGGGAGCTCAACTAATGAAAAACTGTTTTTT
CASSGSSTNEKLFF
>TRBV28|TRBJ2-2|many|TRBD2
TGTGCCGTCAGCGGGGCGACCACCGGGGAGCTGTTTTTT
CAVSGATTGELFF
>TRBV7-6|TRBJ2-1|many|-
TGTGCCAGCAGCCCGACGGACGGAAACAATGAGCAGTTCTTC
CASSPTDGNNEQFF
>TRBV7-2|TRBJ1-4|many|-
TGTGCCAGCAGCTTCGGTCTAACAGGGAATGAAAAACTGTTTTTT
CASSFGLTGNEKLFF
>TRBV7-2|TRBJ2-5|many|-
TGTGCCAGCAGCTTAGATTACAGCCAAGAGACCCAGTACTTC
CASSLDYSQETQYF
>TRBV7-6|TRBJ1-3|many|-
TGTGCCAGCAGCTTATACGAGGGCTCTGGAAACACCATATATTTT
CASSLYEGSGNTIYF
>TRBV7-2|TRBJ2-3|many|-
TGTGCCAGCAGCTTAAGTATAGATACGCAGTATTTT
CASSLSIDTQYF
>TRBV4-1|TRBJ1-1|many|-
TGCGCCAGCAGCCAAGATAACAGAAACACTGAAGCTTTCTTT
CASSQDNRNTEAFF
>TRBV3-1|TRBJ2-1|-|TRBD2
TGTGCCAGCAGCCCCCAAGGGCGTCCTAGCGGGGGGAATGAGCAGTTCTTC
CASSPQGRPSGGNEQFF
>TRBV27|TRBJ2-1|-|TRBD1
TGTGCCAGCAGTATCCGGGACAGGGGTTGGGGTAGGTTCTTC
CASSIRDRGWGRFF
>TRBV6-2/TRBV6-3|TRBJ1-1|-|-
TGTGCCAGCAGTTACTGGGGACCCTCATCGGGGAGGACTGAAGCTTTCTTT
CASSYWGPSSGRTEAFF
>TRBV12-3/TRBV12-4|TRBJ1-1|many|-
TGTGCCAGCAGTTTAGCAGGACACAAGAACACTGAAGCTTTCTTT
CASSLAGHKNTEAFF
>TRBV11-2|TRBJ2-2|few|TRBD2
TGTGCCAGCAGCTTAGAGGGGGGGGTTTCGCTGTTTTTT
CASSLEGGVSLFF
>TRBV2|TRBJ2-1|many|-
TGTGCCAGCAGGCGGGACGTCTCCTACAATGAGCAGTTCTTC
CASRRDVSYNEQFF
>TRBV7-2|TRBJ1-2|many|-
TGTGCCAGCAGCGACTCCAGGGTGGTTAACTATGGCTACACCTTC
CASSDSRVVNYGYTF
>TRBV11-3|TRBJ2-7|many|TRBD1
TGTGCCAGCAGCTCCACACGGACAGGGTTAAGCTCCTACGAGCAGTACTTC
CASSSTRTGLSSYEQYF
>TRBV7-6|TRBJ1-6|once|-
TGTGCCAGCAGTCGGGATTTAAACTATAATTCACCCCTCCACTTT
CASSRDLNYNSPLHF
>TRBV20-1|TRBJ1-1|many|-
TGCAGTGCTAGAGATGGTGACAGGGCTTTCTTT
CSARDGDRAFF
>TRBV2|TRBJ1-6|-|-
TGTGCCAGCAGTGAAAGACAGCATTCACCCCTCCACTTT
CASSERQHSPLHF
>TRBV18|TRBJ1-1|-|-
TGTGCCAGCTCACCACCAAGGGCCATGAACACTGAAGCTTTCTTT
CASSPPRAMNTEAFF
>TRBV16|TRBJ2-2|-|-
TGTGCCAGCAGCCAATCTTTCGGGGAGCTGTTTTTT
CASSQSFGELFF
>TRBV7-2|TRBJ1-1|many|TRBD1
TGTGCCAGCAGCTTAAGGAGACAGGGGCGAGGATTGATATGGAACACTGAAGCTTTCTTT
CASSLRRQGRGLIWNTEAFF
>TRBV7-2|TRBJ2-1|many|TRBD2
TGTGCCAGCAGCTTAGGAGGGGAAGCGGGAGGGCCTGCAAATGAGCAGTTCTTC
CASSLGGEAGGPANEQFF
>TRBV2|TRBJ2-3|-|-
TGTGCCAGCAGTGAAGGGGGCGGACTGGCGGTATTTGGCACGCAGTATTTT
CASSEGGGLAVFGTQYF
>TRBV20-1|TRBJ2-7|-|-
TGCAGTGCTAGAGATCCCGCTAGCCGGGACGAGCAGTACTTC
CSARDPASRDEQYF
>TRBV7-2|TRBJ1-5|many|-
TGTGCCAGCAGCTTAAAGCTAGGGGATTATCAGCCCCAGCATTTT
CASSLKLGDYQPQHF
>TRBV20-1|TRBJ1-4|-|-
TGCAGTGCTAGAGTTACGGGTTCTTATGAAAAACTGTTTTTT
CSARVTGSYEKLFF
>TRBV7-2|TRBJ1-1|many|-
TGTGCCAGCAGCTTAGAACGAGGGGGGTCGGCTTTCTTT
CASSLERGGSAFF
>TRBV6-2/TRBV6-3|TRBJ1-5|many|TRBD1
TGTGCCAGCATCCGAGGGACAGTGGGACATTTT
CASIRGTVGHF
>TRBV7-2|TRBJ2-2|few|TRBD1
TGTGCCAGCCGGGGACAGCGAAACACCGGGGAGCTGTTTTTT
CASRGQRNTGELFF